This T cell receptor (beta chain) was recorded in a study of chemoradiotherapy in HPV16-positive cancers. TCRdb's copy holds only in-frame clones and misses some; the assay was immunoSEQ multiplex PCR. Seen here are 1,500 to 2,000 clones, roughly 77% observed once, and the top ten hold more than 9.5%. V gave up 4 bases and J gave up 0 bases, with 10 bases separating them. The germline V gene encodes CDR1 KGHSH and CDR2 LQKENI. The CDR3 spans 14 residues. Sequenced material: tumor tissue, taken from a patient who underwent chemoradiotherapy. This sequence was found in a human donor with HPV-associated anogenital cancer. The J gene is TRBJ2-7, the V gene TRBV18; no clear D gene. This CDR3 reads CASSLMGGSYEQYF. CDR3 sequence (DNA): TGTGCCAGCTCACTCATGGGTGGCTCCTACGAGCAGTACTTC.